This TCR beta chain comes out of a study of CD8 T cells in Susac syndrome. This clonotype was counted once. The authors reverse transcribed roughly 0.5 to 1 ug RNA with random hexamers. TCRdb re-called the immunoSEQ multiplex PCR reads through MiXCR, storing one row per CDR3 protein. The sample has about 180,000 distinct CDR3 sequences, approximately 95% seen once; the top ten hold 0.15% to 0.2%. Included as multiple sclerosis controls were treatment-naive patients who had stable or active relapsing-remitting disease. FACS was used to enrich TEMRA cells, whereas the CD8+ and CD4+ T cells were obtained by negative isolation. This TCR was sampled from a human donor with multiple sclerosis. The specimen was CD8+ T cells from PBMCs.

This CDR3 is CSARDHLPSGVRTDTQYF. Here the CDR3 DNA reads TGCAGTGCTAGAGACCACCTCCCTAGCGGGGTTAGGACAGATACGCAGTATTTT. This chain links TRBV20-1 with TRBJ2-3, with 9 bases lining up with TRBD2. Germline values: CDR1 DFQATT, CDR2 SNEGSKA (reference sequence). The V segment lost 0 bases and the J segment 3 bases; nucleotides outside the gene matches: 13. The CDR3 totals 18 residues.